Given below is one TCR beta chain in context. Germline-derived CDR1 and CDR2 are GTSNPN and SVGIG (reference sequence). The CDR3 extends over 15 amino acids. Trimming at V came to 8 bases and at J to 7 bases, leaving 12 bases not matched to a gene. This entry belongs to a study of chemoradiotherapy in HPV16-positive cancers. This table comes from immunoSEQ multiplex PCR, and its TCRdb copy is limited to in-frame clones, with some not included. The data contain 3,600 or so clones, around 95% of them seen just once; the ten biggest clones take up about 1.9%. V gene TRBV30 combines with J gene TRBJ2-1; TRBD2 agrees at 12 bases. This clonotype was sampled from a human donor with HPV-associated anogenital cancer. The specimen was taken from a patient who underwent chemoradiotherapy. CDR3 sequence (DNA): TGTGCCCACGACCTAGCGGGGGGGCATGGGAATGAGCAGTTCTTC. Protein product: CAHDLAGGHGNEQFF.